These T cell receptor beta chains were read from a single sample in a study of blood T cell repertoires in COVID-19. Some clones are missing from TCRdb's copy, which holds only in-frame ones; the method was immunoSEQ multiplex PCR. This sample has 200,000 to 300,000 clones; 80% to 90% occur once, and the top ten carry around 2%. The sequencing input was peripheral blood. The source is a man in his forties who had recovered from COVID-19. The CDR3 runs from the conserved cysteine through the conserved F or W. A D gene is named only where the DNA matches it firmly. The size of a clone is reported for some rows only, either as once, few or many, or as a class for expanded clones.

D | J | length | size | V | CDR3 | DNA
- | TRBJ1-3 | 12 | - | TRBV5-6 | CASSLGAYTIYF | TGTGCCAGCAGCTTGGGGGCTTACACCATATATTTT
- | TRBJ2-7 | 13 | - | TRBV5-1 | CASSLEVRGEQYF | TGCGCCAGCAGCTTGGAGGTCCGAGGCGAGCAGTACTTC
TRBD1 | TRBJ2-2 | 19 | - | TRBV4-1 | CASSQAGDRGLRYTGELFF | TGCGCCAGCAGCCAGGCCGGGGACAGGGGGCTTCGGTACACCGGGGAGCTGTTTTTT
TRBD1 | TRBJ2-7 | 16 | - | TRBV4-3 | CASSQGVAGGLYEQYF | TGCGCCAGCAGCCAAGGGGTGGCAGGGGGCTTATACGAGCAGTACTTC
- | TRBJ1-5 | 15 | few | TRBV15 | CATSRDNLRYQPQHF | TGTGCCACCAGCAGAGATAATCTCAGGTATCAGCCCCAGCATTTT
TRBD2 | TRBJ2-5 | 16 | - | TRBV19 | CASSRRLAGNEETQYF | TGTGCCAGTAGTAGAAGACTAGCGGGGAATGAAGAGACCCAGTACTTC
- | TRBJ1-1 | 13 | - | TRBV7-2 | CASSLAFTGEAFF | TGTGCCAGCAGCTTAGCGTTCACAGGTGAAGCTTTCTTT
TRBD2 | TRBJ2-3 | 17 | - | TRBV6-2/TRBV6-3 | CASSYSGLAGGRNTQYF | TGTGCCAGCAGTTACTCGGGTCTAGCGGGGGGGCGAAATACGCAGTATTTT
TRBD2 | TRBJ2-1 | 14 | - | TRBV6-5 | CASSYSGGEIEQFF | TGTGCCAGCAGTTACAGCGGGGGGGAAATTGAGCAGTTCTTC
- | TRBJ1-1 | 19 | - | TRBV18 | CASSPPFAFGGRRNTEAFF | TGTGCCAGCTCACCACCGTTTGCGTTCGGGGGGCGCCGGAACACTGAAGCTTTCTTT
- | TRBJ1-1 | 15 | - | TRBV5-1 | CASSLVAGMNTEAFF | TGCGCCAGCAGCTTGGTCGCAGGGATGAACACTGAAGCTTTCTTT
- | TRBJ2-5 | 12 | - | TRBV10-3 | CAISEPQETQYF | TGTGCCATCAGTGAGCCTCAAGAGACCCAGTACTTC
- | TRBJ1-1 | 14 | - | TRBV4-3 | CASSQVQVNTEAFF | TGCGCCAGCAGCCAAGTACAGGTGAACACTGAAGCTTTCTTT
TRBD1 | TRBJ1-2 | 14 | - | TRBV18 | CASSQIPGQDGYTF | TGTGCCAGCTCTCAAATCCCGGGACAGGATGGCTACACCTTC
TRBD2 | TRBJ2-5 | 14 | - | TRBV3-1/TRBV3-2 | CASSQDSGGGTQYF | TGTGCCAGCAGCCAAGATAGCGGGGGTGGGACCCAGTACTTC
TRBD1 | TRBJ1-1 | 17 | - | TRBV4-1 | CASSQDPTGGINTEAFF | TGCGCCAGCAGCCAAGATCCAACAGGGGGGATTAACACTGAAGCTTTCTTT
- | TRBJ1-3 | 14 | few | TRBV10-1 | CASSEDNSGNTIYF | TGCGCCAGCAGTGAGGACAACTCTGGAAACACCATATATTTT
TRBD1 | TRBJ2-5 | 15 | - | TRBV7-2 | CASSLDRGRQETQYF | TGTGCCAGCAGCCTGGACAGGGGGCGCCAAGAGACCCAGTACTTC
TRBD2 | TRBJ2-3 | 16 | - | TRBV4-2 | CASSQDGLAGGDTQYF | TGTGCCAGCAGCCAAGATGGGCTAGCGGGGGGGGATACGCAGTATTTT
TRBD2 | TRBJ2-1 | 15 | - | TRBV12-5 | CASGGLAGDINEQFF | TGTGCTAGTGGGGGACTAGCGGGAGATATTAATGAGCAGTTCTTC
- | TRBJ2-7 | 16 | - | TRBV6-2/TRBV6-3 | CASSYSLADLRTGQYF | TGTGCCAGCAGTTACTCATTAGCGGACCTACGAACAGGGCAGTACTTC
- | TRBJ2-1 | 14 | - | TRBV9 | CASSVGAFPNEQFF | TGTGCCAGCAGCGTAGGGGCATTTCCCAATGAGCAGTTCTTC
- | TRBJ1-2 | 14 | - | TRBV5-6 | CASSLAVQVLGYTF | TGTGCCAGCAGCTTGGCGGTACAGGTTCTTGGCTACACCTTC
- | TRBJ1-2 | 13 | - | TRBV5-4 | CASSLSRNYGYTF | TGTGCCAGCAGCTTGTCCAGGAACTATGGCTACACCTTC
- | TRBJ2-3 | 12 | once | TRBV14 | CASSQVADTQYF | TGTGCCAGCAGCCAAGTAGCAGATACGCAGTATTTT
- | TRBJ1-2 | 12 | - | TRBV12-3/TRBV12-4 | CASSSLTYGYTF | TGTGCCAGCAGTTCCCTCACTTATGGCTACACCTTC
TRBD2 | TRBJ2-3 | 16 | once | TRBV10-3 | CAISFGTSGSTDTQYF | TGTGCCATCAGCTTCGGGACTAGCGGAAGCACAGATACGCAGTATTTT
TRBD1 | TRBJ1-2 | 15 | - | TRBV27 | CASSPKGQGLTGYTF | TGTGCCAGCAGTCCTAAAGGACAGGGTTTAACTGGCTACACCTTC
- | TRBJ1-2 | 12 | - | TRBV7-9 | CASSSRNYGYTF | TGTGCCAGCAGCTCCCGGAACTATGGCTACACCTTC
- | TRBJ2-1 | 17 | - | TRBV5-6 | CASSSLGQIPSYNEQFF | TGTGCCAGCAGCTCCCTCGGACAAATACCCTCCTACAATGAGCAGTTCTTC